This T cell receptor beta chain comes out of a study of blood T cell repertoires in COVID-19 (TCRdb year 2020). Regarding the complete study: Samples from collaborators originated in the United States, Italy and Spain and spanned both the acute and convalescent phases of COVID-19. The material from the prospective study consisted of cDNA or gDNA derived from T cells, B-cell-depleted T cells, or PBMCs. The dataset comprised deeply sampled blood TCRbeta repertoires from subjects exposed to, actively infected with, or recovered from COVID-19. The repertoires were released in a freely available public database intended as a resource for research on the immune response to SARS-CoV-2. The samples were drawn from the first 160 participants of the ongoing ImmuneRACE study and from roughly 1,300 subjects provided by 6 global collaborators. A de-identified subject ID, COVID-19 status, age in years and sex were almost always included in the sample metadata. Where available, HLA class I and class II types were taken from metadata supplied by the sample provider and were not determined by assay-based typing.

What the research found in general, with its limitations: How much clinical and demographic metadata was included differed by source and by participant, and the metadata was provided uncurated.

In Seattle, one collaborating source enrolled patients while the infection was active and tracked those patients longitudinally over the course of disease. Whole blood was collected in K2EDTA tubes by collaborating institutions according to the institutions' own protocols. For TCRbeta analysis, collaborators shipped samples in one of three forms: frozen whole blood, isolated PBMCs, or DNA extracted from either of those sample types. Sequences LGHDT (CDR1) and YNNKEL (CDR2) are obtained from the germline V gene (reference sequence). Trimming takes 1 base from V and 4 bases from J, and the germline ends sit 8 bases apart. From the cysteine through the phenylalanine, the CDR3 covers 13 amino acids. Kept here is only the CDR3 DNA, which spans 39 bases and is read in frame from base 1. The sample holds one count of this clone. The antigen this receptor binds is unknown. It has no much larger one-base neighbor in the sample; base qualities were not kept.

The immunoSEQ Assay, a bias-controlled multiplex PCR, was used to amplify TCRbeta CDR3 regions from genomic DNA. As for the original processing: The number of nucleated cells in each sample was estimated by amplification of reference gene primers within the assay. To quantify the absolute abundance of each unique TCRbeta CDR3 rearrangement, sequence reads were collapsed and filtered. Productive Simpson clonality was computed per sample as the square root of Simpson's diversity index over productive rearrangements. The table comes from immuneACCESS by way of TCRdb, which keeps in-frame sequences with V and J called. Part of the clones is missing from these tables; in studies checked, under half for an unresolved V gene and the rest for unknown reasons. For V, J and clone size, that table is used; D and trimming come from the DNA. In all, the sample holds tens of thousands of clones, and 80% to 90% of those were seen once. Around 3.4% of the sample comes from the top ten.

The sample comprised peripheral blood. The TCR comes from a man in his forties with COVID-19, enrolled during active disease. This receptor chain uses TRBV3-1 (or the pseudogene TRBV3-2) and TRBJ2-7, with TRBD1 as a weak D call on 5 bases. The CDR3 loop reads CASSQVAGYEQYF. In nucleotides, the sequence is TGTGCCAGCAGCCAAGTGGCAGGGTACGAGCAGTACTTC.